These 7 T cell receptor beta chains came from one sample sequenced in a study of CD8 T cells in Susac syndrome. The RNA, about 0.45 to 1 ug, was put through reverse transcription using random hexamers. TCRdb re-called the immunoSEQ multiplex PCR reads with MiXCR, one entry per CDR3 protein. This table holds 400,000 or so distinct CDR3 sequences, approximately 89% found once. The sample consisted of CD8+ T cells from PBMCs. The receptor source for this set is a human donor with multiple sclerosis.

The chain couples TRBV4-1 to TRBJ1-3; 7 bases are a match to TRBD1. The CDR3 consists of 16 residues. Germline V gene sequence: CDR1 MGHRA, CDR2 YSYEKL. Germline trimming cut 3 bases from V and 1 base from J; bases unmatched to any gene: 6. This CDR3 reads CASSQDATGSGNTIYF. The DNA for the CDR3 is TGCGCCAGCAGCCAGGACGCGACAGGGTCTGGAAACACCATATATTTT.

This chain joins TRBV27 and TRBJ2-2; D may be TRBD2 (5 bases). V was trimmed by 5 bases and J by 7 bases, leaving 17 bases between them. Germline CDR1 and CDR2: MNHEY and SMNVEV (reference sequence). This CDR3 region has 15 residues. CDR3 nucleotide sequence: TGTGCCAGCAGTCCCGTCGCGGGTAGGGTCGGGGAGCTGTTTTTT. As protein: CASSPVAGRVGELFF.

The chain has TRBV6-1 and TRBJ2-1; 9 bases agree with TRBD1. Trimming took 3 bases from V and 4 from J; bases not matched to a gene: 10. The CDR3 runs to 17 residues. CDR1 and CDR2 from the germline V gene are MNHNS and SASEGT. The CDR3 sequence is CASSDYRGRGVYNEQFF. As DNA, the CDR3 is TGTGCCAGCAGTGACTACAGGGGGCGAGGGGTATACAATGAGCAGTTCTTC.

CDR3 DNA sequence: TGTGCCAGCAGCTTACTCACATACACCGGGGAGCTGTTTTTT. Its protein is CASSLLTYTGELFF. The gene calls are TRBV7-9 and TRBJ2-2; no clear D. This CDR3 has 14 residues. The germline V gene has CDR1 SEHNR and CDR2 FQNEAQ (reference sequence). Trimming removed 2 bases from V and 3 bases from J, with 7 bases in between.

J is TRBJ1-1 and V is TRBV7-9; D call uncertain. With 1 base removed from V and 1 base from J, the gap between germline ends came to 7 bases. The germline gives CDR1 SEHNR, CDR2 FQNEAQ (reference sequence). The CDR3 spans 14 residues. CDR3 DNA: TGTGCCAGCAGCTTAGACTCAAAGAACACTGAAGCTTTCTTT. Encoded protein: CASSLDSKNTEAFF.

This clonotype showed up just once. The CDR3 loop is CASSSGLAGGWETQYF. In DNA form, the CDR3 reads TGTGCCAGCAGTTCGGGACTAGCGGGAGGTTGGGAGACCCAGTACTTC. The chain joins TRBV12-3 or TRBV12-4 to TRBJ2-5, with TRBD2 matching 15 bases. The CDR3 covers 16 residues. J lost 5 bases, V lost 4 bases, and 5 bases had no gene match.

This clonotype was counted a few times. The genes are TRBV5-6 and TRBJ1-5, with a weak D call TRBD1 (5 bases). V dropped 0 bases and J dropped 7 bases, with 14 bases sitting between them. There are 15 residues in the CDR3. Germline V gene data show CDR1 as SGHDT and CDR2 as YYEEEE. CDR3 DNA: TGTGCCAGCAGCTTGGGTGGGTCAGGGTACCAGCCCCAGCATTTT. Translating gives CASSLGGSGYQPQHF.